The sequence of this TCR beta chain was determined in a study of blood T cell repertoires in COVID-19. The CDR3 spans 14 residues. Per germline, CDR1 SGHAT and CDR2 FQNNGV. As regards this clone: A read error may account for a junction end that differs from germline.

The repertoire was sequenced with immunoSEQ multiplex PCR; TCRdb's copy has only in-frame clones and lacks some. This sample has 450,000 to 500,000 clones, with around 85% found just once. The V gene is TRBV11-2, the J gene TRBJ2-2; maybe TRBD2 (6 bases). Specimen: PBMCs or T cells enriched from blood (not recorded which). The sequence was obtained from a woman between 55 and 75 years old who had recovered from COVID-19. The CDR3 DNA follows: TGTGCCAGCAGCTCCCTAGCGAAGACCGGGGAGCTGTTTTTT. Its protein is CASSSLAKTGELFF.